The entry that follows covers one TCR beta chain sequence. The antigen it recognizes is unknown. One base away there is no much larger clone; base qualities are not given. Counted from cysteine to valine, this CDR3 has 16 amino acids. The sequence is cut down to CDR3 DNA, 48 bases in frame from base 1. Trimming at the junction amounts to 0 bases on V and 1 base on J, and the germline ends lie 14 bases apart. CDR1 and CDR2 (SGHDT, YYEEEE) derive from the germline V gene. The immunoSEQ Assay, a bias-controlled multiplex PCR, was used to amplify TCRbeta CDR3 regions from genomic DNA. Concerning the study's data processing: Within the assay, amplification of reference gene primers was used to estimate how many nucleated cells each sample contained. Sequence reads were collapsed and filtered to measure the absolute abundance of every unique TCRbeta CDR3 rearrangement. Productive Simpson clonality was computed per sample as the square root of Simpson's diversity index over productive rearrangements. TCRdb stores this immuneACCESS table with in-frame sequences only. Part of the clones is absent; in the studies checked, under half of the shortfall reflects unresolved V genes, and no reason is known for the rest. Clone size and V and J calls were adopted from that table, with D and trimming inferred from the DNA. This sample is represented by about 240,000 clones; about nine tenths of them were singletons. Approximately 7.5% of the sample comes from the top ten.

A second Seattle source provided samples from volunteer blood donors who had recovered from COVID-19. The collaborating institutions used their own protocols to collect whole blood in K2EDTA tubes. Collaborator samples were shipped for TCRbeta analysis as frozen whole blood, isolated PBMCs, or DNA extracted from either sample type. This entry is derived from a study of blood T cell repertoires in COVID-19 (dated by TCRdb to 2018 to 2021). With respect to the entire study: Samples covering the acute and convalescent phases of COVID-19 were provided by collaborators in the United States, Italy and Spain. Where HLA class I and class II types were available, the types were taken from metadata supplied by the sample provider, not from assay-based typing. Deeply sampled blood TCRbeta repertoires from subjects exposed to, actively infected with, or recovered from COVID-19 were included in the dataset. The repertoires were released in a freely available public database intended as a resource for research on the immune response to SARS-CoV-2. Nearly every sample came with metadata listing a de-identified subject ID, COVID-19 status, age in years and sex. The material from the prospective study consisted of cDNA or gDNA derived from T cells, B-cell-depleted T cells, or PBMCs. The samples were drawn from the first 160 participants of the ongoing ImmuneRACE study and from over a thousand subjects provided by 6 global collaborators.

Results and caveats for the whole study, not just this receptor: How much clinical and demographic metadata was included differed by source and by participant, and the metadata was provided uncurated.

The material sequenced was peripheral blood. The sequence joins TRBV5-6 to TRBJ2-7; the D gene is perhaps TRBD1, on 6 matching bases. This TCR was sampled from a man aged 55 to 70 who had recovered from COVID-19. This receptor carries the CDR3 CASSLVGTQGSYEQYV. The bases are TGTGCCAGCAGCTTGGTCGGTACCCAGGGGTCCTACGAGCAGTACGTC.